This TCR beta chain was sequenced in a study of T cell repertoires in cytomegalovirus infection. Study context: The authors used CMV epitopes that were HLA-C-restricted (recently identified) and HLA-B-restricted (well studied). Public TCR beta signature analysis indicated the presence of both CMV infection and matching HLA type.

Study-wide points: Of the TCR beta families, the public ones yielded a cumulative frequency that identified carriers of CMV plus the relevant HLA. Ex vivo, HLA-C-restricted CMV-specific TCR beta clonotypes prevailed over the rest of the response.

A word on this clonotype: What it binds is unknown.

TCRdb itself ran the reads through MiXCR, one entry per CDR3 protein. Counted here are 900,000 to 950,000 distinct CDR3 sequences, roughly 30% occurring once; the ten biggest clones make up about 14%. This CDR3 is built from 13 residues. Unmatched junction bases numbered 6, after V lost 4 bases and J lost 8 bases. Germline CDR1 KGHDR, CDR2 SFDVKD. This sequence joins TRBV24-1 and TRBJ1-1; 7 bases match TRBD1. This TCR derives from a human donor in good health (CMV status not recorded). Some clones in this sample may be carry-over from other donors' samples. The specimen comprised cultured CD8+ T cells from PBMCs, sampled from culture after CMV antigen stimulation. This CDR3 is CATSDPTGLEAFF. Written as DNA, the CDR3 is TGTGCCACCAGTGACCCGACAGGGTTGGAAGCTTTCTTT.